The clone carrying this TCR beta chain was recorded a few times. This record comes from a study of cytotoxic CD8 clonotypes in ibrutinib-treated CLL. Profiled with immunoSEQ multiplex PCR; TCRdb holds only in-frame clones, not every one. The repertoire holds tens of thousands of clones, approximately 48% seen once, with over 15% in the top ten. This clonotype originated in a human donor with chronic lymphocytic leukemia. The material sequenced was PBMCs, taken before ibrutinib treatment.

The CDR3: CSVGVGISYGYTF. The CDR3 DNA is TGCAGCGTTGGGGTAGGGATCAGCTATGGCTACACCTTC. The genes are TRBV29-1 and TRBJ1-2, with no clear D. The CDR3 sequence is 13 residues long. From germline, CDR1 is SQVTM and CDR2 ANQGSEA. With 4 bases removed from V and 4 bases from J, the gap between germline ends came to 13 bases. Supplemented by reference TRBV29-1 and TRBJ1-2, the full variable domain reads SAVISQKPSRDICQRGTSLTIQCQVDSQVTMMFWYRQQPGQSLTLIATANQGSEATYESGFVIDKFPISRPNLTFSTLTVSNMSPEDSSIYLCSVGVGISYGYTFGSGTRLTVV.